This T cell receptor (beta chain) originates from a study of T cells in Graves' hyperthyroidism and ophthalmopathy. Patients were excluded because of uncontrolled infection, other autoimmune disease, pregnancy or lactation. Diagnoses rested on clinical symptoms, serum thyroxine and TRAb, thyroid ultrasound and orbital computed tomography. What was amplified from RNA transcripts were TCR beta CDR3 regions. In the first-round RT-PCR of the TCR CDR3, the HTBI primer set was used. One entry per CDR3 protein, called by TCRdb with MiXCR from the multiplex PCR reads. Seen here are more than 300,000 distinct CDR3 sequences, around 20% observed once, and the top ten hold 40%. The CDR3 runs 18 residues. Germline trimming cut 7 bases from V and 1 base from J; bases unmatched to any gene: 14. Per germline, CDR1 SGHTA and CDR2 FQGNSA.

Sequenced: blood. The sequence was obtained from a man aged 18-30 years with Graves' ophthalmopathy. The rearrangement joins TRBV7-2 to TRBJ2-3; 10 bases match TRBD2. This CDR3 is CASTESGGASWGTDTQYF. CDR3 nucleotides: TGTGCCAGCACCGAAAGCGGGGGGGCTTCATGGGGCACAGATACGCAGTATTTT.